This is a list of T cell receptor beta chains from one sample in a study of T cells in Graves' hyperthyroidism and ophthalmopathy. TCRdb ran MiXCR on the multiplex PCR reads and lists one entry per CDR3 protein. Of 300,000 to 450,000 distinct CDR3 sequences listed, about 25% were seen once; the top ten hold 73%. Sample: blood. The source of these receptors is a man aged 45-65 years with Graves' hyperthyroidism. The CDR3 runs from the conserved cysteine through the conserved F or W. A D gene is named only where the DNA matches it firmly. Size tells how often a clone was seen (once, few, many) or the class of an expanded clone, and some rows leave it out.

V	size	D	J	DNA	CDR3
TRBV27	many	NA	TRBJ2-3	TGTGCCAGCACGACTCTCCACACAGATACGCAGTATTTT	CASTTLHTDTQYF
TRBV19	NA	TRBD2	TRBJ2-5	TGTGCCAGTAGTGACCTGAGCGGGAGGGCCCGCGAGACCCAGTACTTC	CASSDLSGRARETQYF
TRBV5-1	few	TRBD1	TRBJ2-5	TGCGCCAGCAGCTTGCGGAAGGGGGCTTGGGAGACCCAGTACTTC	CASSLRKGAWETQYF
TRBV20-1	many	NA	TRBJ2-7	TGCAGTGCTACCCCGGGACACCGACCTTACGAGCAGTACTTC	CSATPGHRPYEQYF
TRBV20-1	few	TRBD1	TRBJ2-7	TGCAGTGCTAGAGAAGGGACAGGCCCCTACGAGCAGTACTTC	CSAREGTGPYEQYF
TRBV30	NA	NA	TRBJ2-7	TGTGCCTGGACCCTCAAAAGGGTGTTTCACGAGCAGTACTTC	CAWTLKRVFHEQYF
TRBV7-2	many	NA	TRBJ2-5	TGTGCCAGCAGAGGGGCGGCGCGGCAAGAGACCCAGTACTTC	CASRGAARQETQYF
TRBV4-1	NA	NA	TRBJ2-7	TGCGCCAGCAGCCAAGCCGGGGCGGGCACCTACGAGCAGTACTTC	CASSQAGAGTYEQYF
TRBV12-5	NA	NA	TRBJ1-3	TGTGCTAGTGGTTTGTTCCAGCGAGCCTCTGGAAACACCATATATTTT	CASGLFQRASGNTIYF
TRBV6-1	few	NA	TRBJ2-4	TGTGCCAGCAGGACTCGGGAATCCATTCAGTACTTC	CASRTRESIQYF
TRBV28	few	TRBD2	TRBJ2-1	TGTGCCAGCAGTTTCGGGACTAGCGGGGAGGATAGGCCGTTCTTC	CASSFGTSGEDRPFF
TRBV5-1	few	NA	TRBJ2-1	TGCGCCAGCAGCTTGGAGGTAGGGGTCACCTACAATGAGCAGTTCTTC	CASSLEVGVTYNEQFF
TRBV10-2	NA	TRBD2	TRBJ2-3	TGCGCCAGCAGTGAGTCGACTCGGTCTAGCGGGAGGACAGATACGCAGTATTTT	CASSESTRSSGRTDTQYF
TRBV24-1	few	NA	TRBJ2-1	TGTGCCACCGAAAGCGCTAATTTCAGAACGCAGTTCTTC	CATESANFRTQFF
TRBV19	NA	NA	TRBJ2-7	TGTGCCAGTAGTTGGGGTGGGGAATCCTACGAGCAGTACTTC	CASSWGGESYEQYF
TRBV12-3/TRBV12-4	NA	TRBD1	TRBJ1-6	TGTGCCAGCAAATGGGGGACAGGGATTTCACCCCTCCACTTT	CASKWGTGISPLHF
TRBV15	NA	NA	TRBJ1-4	TGTGCCACCAGCAAGCTTCCCGGGACGGGTAATGAAAAACTGTTTTTT	CATSKLPGTGNEKLFF
TRBV11-2	NA	NA	TRBJ1-1	TGTGCCAGCAGCTTTGGGACGGTGGAGACTGAAGCTTTCTTT	CASSFGTVETEAFF
TRBV29-1	NA	TRBD2	TRBJ2-5	TGCAGCGCCCAATCGTCTAGCGGGAGGGGAGAGACCCAGTACTTC	CSAQSSSGRGETQYF
TRBV7-6	NA	NA	TRBJ2-5	TGTGCCAGCAGCTTAATAGCGGAAGAGACCCAGTACTTC	CASSLIAEETQYF
TRBV7-9	few	TRBD1	TRBJ2-5	TGTGCCAGCAGCTTATCGGCCTGGACAGGGGAGGAGACCCAGTACTTC	CASSLSAWTGEETQYF
TRBV3-1	NA	NA	TRBJ2-2	TGTGCCAGCAGCCAAGTTCGGAACACCGGGGAGCTGTTTTTT	CASSQVRNTGELFF
TRBV6-1	few	TRBD2	TRBJ2-1	TGTGCCAGCGAGCATCACTCTAGCGGGAGTCGTAATGAGCAGTTCTTC	CASEHHSSGSRNEQFF
TRBV6-2/TRBV6-3	few	TRBD2	TRBJ2-7	TGTGCCAGCAGTTACATGGGAGGGCCCTACGAGCAGTACTTC	CASSYMGGPYEQYF
TRBV5-1	many	NA	TRBJ1-1	TGCGCCAGCATGCCGGGACACGAAGTGAACACTGAAGCTTTCTTT	CASMPGHEVNTEAFF
TRBV5-1	NA	TRBD1	TRBJ1-2	TGCGCCAGCAGCCCCGGGACAGGGGGGTATGGCTACACCTTC	CASSPGTGGYGYTF
TRBV7-9	NA	NA	TRBJ1-6	TGTGCCAGCACCACTGGGGTAGGGAGTTCACCCCTCCACTTT	CASTTGVGSSPLHF
TRBV29-1	NA	NA	TRBJ2-3	TGCAGCGTCCAAGACTTACCTAGCACAGATACGCAGTATTTT	CSVQDLPSTDTQYF
TRBV3-1	few	NA	TRBJ2-5	TGTGCCAGCAGCCAGCGCGAAACCCGGGACAAGGCGTACTTC	CASSQRETRDKAYF
TRBV7-2	many	NA	TRBJ2-1	TGTGCCAGCAGCCCCCAGACAGCGAGCTCCTACAATGAGCAGTTCTTC	CASSPQTASSYNEQFF
TRBV11-3	many	NA	TRBJ2-1	TGTGCCAGCAACAGCGCCAGTAATGAGCAGTTCTTC	CASNSASNEQFF
TRBV3-1	many	TRBD2	TRBJ2-7	TGTGCCAGCAGCCCACTAGCGGGTCGTGGCGAGCAGTACTTC	CASSPLAGRGEQYF
TRBV3-1	few	TRBD1	TRBJ2-7	TGTGCCAGCCGGACAGGGTTCGCCTACGAGCAGTACTTC	CASRTGFAYEQYF
TRBV12-3/TRBV12-4	NA	NA	TRBJ2-7	TGTGCCAGCAGTTTATTTAGCACCGGTGAGCAGTACTTC	CASSLFSTGEQYF
TRBV29-1	NA	TRBD2	TRBJ2-2	TGCAGCGTTGGGACTAGCGGGAGGGCCAGCACCGGGGAGCTGTTTTTT	CSVGTSGRASTGELFF
TRBV5-1	many	TRBD1	TRBJ2-1	TGCGCCAGCAGCTCCACACAGGGGGCAACCTACAATGAGCAGTTCTTC	CASSSTQGATYNEQFF
TRBV12-3/TRBV12-4	few	TRBD2	TRBJ2-3	TGTGCCAGCAACCCACGGGGGGGAGATACGCAGTATTTT	CASNPRGGDTQYF
TRBV2	few	NA	TRBJ1-2	TGTGCCAGCAGTGAAACCGGCAGAGCTAACTATGGCTACACCTTC	CASSETGRANYGYTF
TRBV28	few	TRBD1	TRBJ1-4	TGTGCCAGCAGTCGACAGGGTTCTGAAAAACTGTTTTTT	CASSRQGSEKLFF
TRBV12-5	many	NA	TRBJ1-1	TGTGCTAGTGGTTTGGTCTCAGGGCACGGGGGAAGTGAAGCTTTCTTT	CASGLVSGHGGSEAFF